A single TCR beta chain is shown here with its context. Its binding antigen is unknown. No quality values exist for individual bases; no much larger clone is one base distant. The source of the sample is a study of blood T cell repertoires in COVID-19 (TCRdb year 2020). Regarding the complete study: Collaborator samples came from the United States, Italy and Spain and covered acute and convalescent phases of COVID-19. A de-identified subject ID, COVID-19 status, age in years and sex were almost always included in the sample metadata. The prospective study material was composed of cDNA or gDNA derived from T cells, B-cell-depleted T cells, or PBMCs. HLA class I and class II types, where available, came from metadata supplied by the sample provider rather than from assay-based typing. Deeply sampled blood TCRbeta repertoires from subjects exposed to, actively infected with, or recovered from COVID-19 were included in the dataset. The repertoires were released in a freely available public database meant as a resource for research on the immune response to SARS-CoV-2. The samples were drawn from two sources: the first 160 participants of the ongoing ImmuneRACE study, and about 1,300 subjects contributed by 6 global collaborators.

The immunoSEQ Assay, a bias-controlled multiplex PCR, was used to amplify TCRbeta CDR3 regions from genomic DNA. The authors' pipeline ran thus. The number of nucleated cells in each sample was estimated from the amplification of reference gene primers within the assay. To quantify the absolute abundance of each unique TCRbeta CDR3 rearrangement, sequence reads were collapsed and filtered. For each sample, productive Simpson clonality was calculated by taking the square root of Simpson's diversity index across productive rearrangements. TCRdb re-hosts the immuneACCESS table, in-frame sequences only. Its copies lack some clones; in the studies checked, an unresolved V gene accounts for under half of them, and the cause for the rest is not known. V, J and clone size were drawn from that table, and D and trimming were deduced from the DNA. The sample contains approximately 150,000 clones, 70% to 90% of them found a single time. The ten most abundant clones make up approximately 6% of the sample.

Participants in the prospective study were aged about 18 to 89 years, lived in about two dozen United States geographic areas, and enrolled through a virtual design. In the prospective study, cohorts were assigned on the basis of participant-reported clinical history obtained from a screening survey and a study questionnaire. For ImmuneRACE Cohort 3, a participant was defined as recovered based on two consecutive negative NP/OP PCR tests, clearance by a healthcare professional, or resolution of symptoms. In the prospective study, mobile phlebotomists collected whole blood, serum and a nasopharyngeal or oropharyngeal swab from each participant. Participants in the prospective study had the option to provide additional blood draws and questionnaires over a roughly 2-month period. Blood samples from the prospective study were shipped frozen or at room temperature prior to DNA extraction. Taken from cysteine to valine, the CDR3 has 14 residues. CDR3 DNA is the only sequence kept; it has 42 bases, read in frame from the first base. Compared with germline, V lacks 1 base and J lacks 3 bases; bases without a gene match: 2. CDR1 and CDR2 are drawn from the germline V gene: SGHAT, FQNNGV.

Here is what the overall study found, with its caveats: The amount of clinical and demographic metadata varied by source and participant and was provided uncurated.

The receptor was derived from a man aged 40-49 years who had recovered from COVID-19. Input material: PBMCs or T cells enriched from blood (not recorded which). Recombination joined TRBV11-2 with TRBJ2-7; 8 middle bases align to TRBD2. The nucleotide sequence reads TGTGCCAGCAGCTTAGCGGGGGGGAGCTACGAGCAGTACGTC. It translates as CASSLAGGSYEQYV.